The 18 T cell receptor beta chains in this list originate from one sample, sequenced in a study of regulatory T cells in long-lasting Graves disease (dated by TCRdb to the early 2020s). This sample's time point label indicates: persistent/refractory GD, antithyroid drugs over 5 years with positive TRAb. For both TCR sequencing and RNA sequencing, RNA was extracted from PBMCs using TRIzol. The library was made by multiplex PCR. TCRdb records Illumina HiSeq 4000 as the sequencer. TCR beta libraries were built with iRepertoire HTBI primers and Arm-PCR amplification of CDR3 regions. TCRdb reanalyzed the raw reads on its own, using fastp at Q25 for trimming and MiXCR for clone calling, and kept in-frame beta chains. Rows merge per CDR3 protein into single entries with the most common DNA and genes. In all, the sample holds around 400,000 distinct CDR3 sequences, and around 23% of those were seen once. Roughly an eighth of the sample is in the top ten clones.

Sequenced material: peripheral blood mononuclear cells (PBMCs), taken when the disease was refractory, from a patient treated with antithyroid drugs. These receptors came from a female donor with Graves disease.

CDR3: CSARDPAGYTDTQYF. CDR3 nucleotides: TGCAGTGCTAGAGATCCGGCGGGATACACAGATACGCAGTATTTT. The genes are TRBV20-1 and TRBJ2-3; D perhaps matches TRBD2 (6 bases). The germline CDR1 and CDR2 sequences are DFQATT and SNEGSKA (reference sequence). CDR3 length: 15 residues. The ends were cut back, 0 bases at V and 2 bases at J, with 12 bases in the middle.

The sample holds many counts of this clonotype. The gene calls are TRBV28 and TRBJ1-1; no reliable D call. V shed 5 bases and J shed 0 bases, with 13 bases lying between them. This CDR3 has 15 amino acids. In germline, CDR1 is MDHEN, CDR2 SYDVKM. CDR3 nucleotides: TGTGCCAGCAGTCTGACGGATACAATGAACACTGAAGCTTTCTTT. It translates to CASSLTDTMNTEAFF.

In DNA, the CDR3 is TGCAGCGTGACAGGGGGCGACTATGGCTACACCTTC. Protein product: CSVTGGDYGYTF. The genes are TRBV29-1 and TRBJ1-2, with 10 bases identical to TRBD1. The CDR3 length is 12 residues. Germline V gene sequence: CDR1 SQVTM, CDR2 ANQGSEA. V lost 6 bases, J lost 3 bases, and 1 base stayed unmatched.

The chain has TRBV29-1 and TRBJ2-2; TRBD1 aligns across 9 bases. This CDR3 contains 14 residues. After removal of 7 bases from V and 8 bases from J, the junction contained 11 bases not matched to a gene. Germline CDR1 reads SQVTM; CDR2 reads ANQGSEA. This CDR3 reads CSANGQGKEGELFF. CDR3 DNA sequence: TGCAGCGCTAACGGACAGGGGAAGGAAGGGGAGCTGTTTTTT.

This clonotype was counted ten times or more. The chain links TRBV27 to TRBJ1-5; weak D call: TRBD1 (6 bases). The CDR3 has 15 amino acids. Per germline, CDR1 MNHEY and CDR2 SMNVEV (reference sequence). Trimming cost V 6 bases and J 4 bases, with 16 bases left between them. The CDR3 coding sequence is TGTGCCAGCAGCTTTAGGCAGGGGTGGAATCAGCCCCAGCATTTT. Its protein product is CASSFRQGWNQPQHF.

This clonotype appeared many times. J is TRBJ1-4 and V is TRBV28; D possibly corresponds to TRBD1 (6 bases). Deletions cut 2 bases from V and 8 bases from J, with 9 bases between. This CDR3 is built from 13 residues. Per germline, CDR1 MDHEN and CDR2 SYDVKM. CDR3 sequence reads: CASSLGGHEKLFF. For the CDR3, the DNA is TGTGCCAGCAGTTTAGGGGGCCACGAAAAACTGTTTTTT.

This clonotype was seen many times. The chain couples TRBV20-1 to TRBJ1-1; D perhaps matches TRBD1 (6 bases). V shed 3 bases and J shed 9 bases, with 14 bases lying between them. This CDR3 has 12 amino acids. Looked up from germline, CDR1 is DFQATT and CDR2 is SNEGSKA (reference sequence). CDR3 residues: CSASPGQNKAFF. CDR3 DNA sequence: TGCAGTGCTAGTCCCGGACAGAACAAAGCTTTCTTT.

There are many counts of this clonotype. The rearrangement joins TRBV6-2 or TRBV6-3 to TRBJ2-5; D unclear. Trimming pared 4 bases from V and 2 bases from J, leaving 8 bases between. The V gene's germline CDR1 is MNHEY and CDR2 SVGEGT. The CDR3 consists of 13 residues. The DNA for the CDR3 is TGTGCCAGCAGTTTGCTATCTCAAGAGACCCAGTACTTC. This translates into CASSLLSQETQYF.

This clonotype was detected ten times or more. V usage is TRBV12-3 or TRBV12-4 and J usage is TRBJ2-6; 12 nucleotides agree with TRBD1. V trimming: 5 bases; J trimming: 2 bases; junction bases outside the gene matches: 4. CDR3 length equals 17 residues. The CDR3 DNA reads as TGTGCCAGCAGTCCCAGGGACAGGGGGCCTGGGGCCAACGTCCTGACTTTC. Translation gives CASSPRDRGPGANVLTF.

This chain connects TRBV20-1 to TRBJ2-5; the D is unclear. Germline CDR1 is DFQATT and CDR2 is SNEGSKA (reference sequence). The V and J ends lost 6 bases and 5 bases respectively, with 10 bases between them. The CDR3 runs 11 residues. This CDR3 is CSAPPRETQYF. The CDR3, as DNA: TGCAGTGCCCCCCCTCGGGAGACCCAGTACTTC.

Only a few counts were recorded for this clonotype. V usage is TRBV15 and J usage is TRBJ1-1; 7 positions agree with TRBD1. CDR1 LNHNV and CDR2 YYDKDF come from the germline V gene (reference sequence). After removal of 7 bases from V and 4 bases from J, the junction contained 6 bases not matched to a gene. The CDR3 contains 13 residues. The CDR3 reads CATNRGGPTEAFF. The CDR3 region has the DNA TGTGCCACCAATCGAGGGGGCCCCACTGAAGCTTTCTTT.

On this clonotype: As the CDR3 is not closed by the conserved phenylalanine or tryptophan, this likely results from a read error. The chain links TRBV19 to TRBJ1-1; D gene uncertain. Germline CDR1 and CDR2: LNHDA and SQIVND (reference sequence). Trimming removed 7 bases at V and 0 bases at J, with 21 bases between. CDR3 size: 17 residues. CDR3: CASTPGSTDIMNTEAFS. DNA of the CDR3: TGTGCCAGTACCCCGGGTTCCACCGATATCATGAACACTGAAGCTTTCTCT.

This clonotype was detected a few times. The rearrangement uses TRBV5-1 and TRBJ2-2; D is unresolved. V lost 3 bases, J lost 7 bases, and 7 bases lay in between. Germline CDR1 and CDR2: SGHRS and YFSETQ. The CDR3 totals 12 residues. CDR3 bases: TGCGCCAGCAGCTCGGTTCTCGGGGAGCTGTTTTTT. Translating gives CASSSVLGELFF.

The chain combines TRBV11-2 with TRBJ2-3, with 8 positions matching TRBD2. CDR3 length: 17 amino acids. J lost 2 bases, V lost 2 bases, and 9 bases had no gene match. Germline-derived CDR1 and CDR2 are SGHAT and FQNNGV. The DNA of the CDR3 is TGTGCCAGCAGCTTAATCCTGGCGGGAGGTATCACAGATACGCAGTATTTT. It is translated as CASSLILAGGITDTQYF.

Points on this clonotype: This may come from a read error, since a much larger clone is one base off. The V and J genes are TRBV6-4 and TRBJ2-5; no clear D gene. Per the germline V gene, CDR1 is MRHNA and CDR2 is SNTAGT. The CDR3 loop spans 13 amino acids. Written as DNA, the CDR3 is TGTGCCGGCAGGACGGCCCCCCAAGAGACCCAGTACTTC. Its protein product is CAGRTAPQETQYF.

The chain carries TRBV7-9 and TRBJ2-7; D is ambiguous. The germline V gene has CDR1 SEHNR and CDR2 FQNEAQ (reference sequence). The length of the CDR3 is 11 residues. The V gene lost 4 bases and the J gene lost 3 bases, with 4 bases spanning the gap. CDR3 coding DNA: TGTGCCAGCAGCTACCACTACGAGCAGTACTTC. Residues: CASSYHYEQYF.

This clonotype was found many times. CDR3 sequence: CASTPRDKGNYGYTF. The CDR3 DNA follows: TGTGCCAGCACCCCCCGGGACAAGGGCAACTATGGCTACACCTTC. The V gene is TRBV27, the J gene TRBJ1-2, with D perhaps matching TRBD1 (6 bases). The germline V gene encodes CDR1 MNHEY and CDR2 SMNVEV (reference sequence). The CDR3 consists of 15 residues. Trimming took off 7 bases at V and 2 bases at J, with 17 bases between the two ends.

This clonotype was detected only a few times. The J gene is TRBJ2-7, the V gene TRBV7-6; 10 nucleotides line up with TRBD2. The CDR3 has 18 residues. Germline CDR1 and CDR2: SGHVS and FNYEAQ. Germline trimming cut 2 bases from V and 3 bases from J; bases unmatched to any gene: 13. CDR3 amino acids: CASSLRQGTSAIRYEQYF. The CDR3 DNA follows: TGTGCCAGCAGCTTACGGCAGGGGACTAGCGCGATACGCTACGAGCAGTACTTC.